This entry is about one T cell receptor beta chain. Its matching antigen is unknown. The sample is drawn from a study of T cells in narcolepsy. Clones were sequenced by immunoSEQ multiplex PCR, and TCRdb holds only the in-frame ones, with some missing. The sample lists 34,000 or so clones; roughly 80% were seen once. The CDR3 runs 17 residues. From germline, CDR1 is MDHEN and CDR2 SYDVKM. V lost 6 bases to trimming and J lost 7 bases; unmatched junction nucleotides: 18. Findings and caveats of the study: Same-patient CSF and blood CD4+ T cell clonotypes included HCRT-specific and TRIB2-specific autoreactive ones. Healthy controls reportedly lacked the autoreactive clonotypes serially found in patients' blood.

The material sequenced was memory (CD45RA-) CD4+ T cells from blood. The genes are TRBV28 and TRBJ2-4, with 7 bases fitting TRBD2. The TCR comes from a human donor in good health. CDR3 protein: CASSFKGGGGESNIQYF. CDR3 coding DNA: TGTGCCAGCAGCTTCAAAGGCGGCGGGGGTGAATCGAACATTCAGTACTTC.